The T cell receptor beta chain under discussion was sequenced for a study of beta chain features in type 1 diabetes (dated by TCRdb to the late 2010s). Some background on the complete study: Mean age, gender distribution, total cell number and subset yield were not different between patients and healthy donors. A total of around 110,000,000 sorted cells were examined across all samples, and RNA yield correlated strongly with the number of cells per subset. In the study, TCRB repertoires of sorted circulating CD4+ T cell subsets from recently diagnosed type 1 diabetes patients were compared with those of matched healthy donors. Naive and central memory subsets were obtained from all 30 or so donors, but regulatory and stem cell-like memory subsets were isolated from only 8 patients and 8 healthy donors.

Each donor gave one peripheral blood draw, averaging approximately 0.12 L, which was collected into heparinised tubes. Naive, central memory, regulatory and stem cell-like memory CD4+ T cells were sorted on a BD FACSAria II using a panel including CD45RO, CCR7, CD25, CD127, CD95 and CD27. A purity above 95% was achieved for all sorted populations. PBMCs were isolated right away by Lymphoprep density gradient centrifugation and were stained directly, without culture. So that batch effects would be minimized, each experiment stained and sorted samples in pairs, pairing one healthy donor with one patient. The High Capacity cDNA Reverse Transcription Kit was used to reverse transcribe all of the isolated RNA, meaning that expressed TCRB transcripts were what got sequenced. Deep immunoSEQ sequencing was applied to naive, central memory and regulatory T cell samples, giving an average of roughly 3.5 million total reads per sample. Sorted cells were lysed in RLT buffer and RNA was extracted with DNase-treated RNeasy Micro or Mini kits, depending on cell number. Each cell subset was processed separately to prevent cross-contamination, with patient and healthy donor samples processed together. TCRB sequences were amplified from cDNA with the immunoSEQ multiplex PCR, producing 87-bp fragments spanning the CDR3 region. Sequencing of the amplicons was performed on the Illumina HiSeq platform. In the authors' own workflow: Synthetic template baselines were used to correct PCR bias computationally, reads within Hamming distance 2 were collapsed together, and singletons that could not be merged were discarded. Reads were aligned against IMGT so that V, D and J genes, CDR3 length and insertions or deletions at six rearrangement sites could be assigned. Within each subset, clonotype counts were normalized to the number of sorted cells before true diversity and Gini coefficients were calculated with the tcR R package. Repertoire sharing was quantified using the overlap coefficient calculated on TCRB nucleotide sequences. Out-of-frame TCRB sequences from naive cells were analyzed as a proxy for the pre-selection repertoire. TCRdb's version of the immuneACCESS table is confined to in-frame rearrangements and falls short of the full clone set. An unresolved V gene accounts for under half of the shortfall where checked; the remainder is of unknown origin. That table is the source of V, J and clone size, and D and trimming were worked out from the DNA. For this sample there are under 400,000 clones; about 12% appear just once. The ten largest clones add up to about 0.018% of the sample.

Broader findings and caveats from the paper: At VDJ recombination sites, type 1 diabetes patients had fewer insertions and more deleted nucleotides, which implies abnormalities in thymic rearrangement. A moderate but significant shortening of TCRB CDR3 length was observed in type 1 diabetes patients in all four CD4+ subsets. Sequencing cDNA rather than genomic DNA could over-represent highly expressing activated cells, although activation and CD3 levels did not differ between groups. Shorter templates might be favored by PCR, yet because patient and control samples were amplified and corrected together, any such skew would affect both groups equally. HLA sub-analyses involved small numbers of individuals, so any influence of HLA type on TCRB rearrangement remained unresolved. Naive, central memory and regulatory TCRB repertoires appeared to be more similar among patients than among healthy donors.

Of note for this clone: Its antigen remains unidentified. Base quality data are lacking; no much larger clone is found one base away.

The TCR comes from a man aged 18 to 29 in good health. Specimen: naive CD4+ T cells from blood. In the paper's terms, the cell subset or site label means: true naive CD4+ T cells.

Here the CDR3 is given as CASSARTSGYSYEQYF. The nucleotide sequence reads as follows: TGTGCCAGTAGTGCCCGGACTAGCGGGTACTCCTACGAGCAGTACTTC. This sequence uses TRBV19 and TRBJ2-7, and 11 junctional nucleotides match TRBD2. Via the germline V gene (reference sequence), CDR1 is LNHDA and CDR2 SQIVND. The CDR3, cysteine through phenylalanine, is 16 amino acids long. The DNA shown is the 48-base CDR3, in frame from base 1. Trimmed from V: 5 bases; trimmed from J: 0 bases; junction bases lacking a gene match: 6.